This T cell receptor beta chain emerged from a study of blood T cell repertoires in COVID-19. Study details: The analysed material was cDNA or gDNA that came from T cells, B-cell-depleted T cells, or PBMCs.

Sequencing was performed with immunoSEQ multiplex PCR; in TCRdb, only in-frame clones are kept and a portion is missing. This table has approximately 110,000 clones, 85% appearing once. This clone was observed a single time. The length of the CDR3 is 13 residues. CDR1 is MNHNS, CDR2 SASEGT, per germline. The V and J ends lost 3 bases and 0 bases respectively, with 6 bases between them. The material sequenced was peripheral blood. The chain recombines TRBV6-1 with TRBJ2-7; D is possibly TRBD1 (5 bases). This TCR came from a human donor in a cohort sampled during active COVID-19. CDR3 in amino acids: CASSDRDSYEQYF. The CDR3 nucleotides are TGTGCCAGCAGTGACAGGGACTCCTACGAGCAGTACTTC.